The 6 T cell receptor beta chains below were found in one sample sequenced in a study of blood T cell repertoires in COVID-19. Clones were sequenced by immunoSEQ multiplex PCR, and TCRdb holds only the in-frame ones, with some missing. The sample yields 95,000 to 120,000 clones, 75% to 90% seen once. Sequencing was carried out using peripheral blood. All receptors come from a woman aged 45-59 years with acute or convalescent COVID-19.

DNA of the CDR3: TGTGCCAGCAGCTATTTTAGACAGGTCAACACTGAAGCTTTCTTT. As protein: CASSYFRQVNTEAFF. This chain uses TRBV7-2 with TRBJ1-1, with a tentative D call TRBD1 (6 bases). CDR3 length equals 15 residues. Trimming pared 4 bases from V and 2 bases from J, leaving 14 bases between. CDR1 is SGHTA, CDR2 FQGNSA, per germline. Combining the CDR3 with reference TRBV7-2 and TRBJ1-1 gives the whole variable domain GAGVSQSPSNKVTEKGKDVELRCDPISGHTALYWYRQSLGQGLEFLIYFQGNSAPDKSGLPSDRFSAERTGGSVSTLTIQRTQQEDSAVYLCASSYFRQVNTEAFFGQGTRLTVV.

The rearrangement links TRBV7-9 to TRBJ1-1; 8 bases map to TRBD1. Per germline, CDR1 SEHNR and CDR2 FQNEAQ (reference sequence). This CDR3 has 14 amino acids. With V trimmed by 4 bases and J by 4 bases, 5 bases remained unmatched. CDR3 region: CASSSQGAGTEAFF. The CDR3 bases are TGTGCCAGCAGCTCCCAGGGGGCTGGCACTGAAGCTTTCTTT.

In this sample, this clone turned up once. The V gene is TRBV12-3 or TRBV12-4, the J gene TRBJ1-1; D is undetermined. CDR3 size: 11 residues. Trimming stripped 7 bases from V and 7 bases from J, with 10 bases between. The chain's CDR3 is CASINGGEAFF. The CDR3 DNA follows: TGTGCCAGCATCAACGGTGGTGAAGCTTTCTTT.

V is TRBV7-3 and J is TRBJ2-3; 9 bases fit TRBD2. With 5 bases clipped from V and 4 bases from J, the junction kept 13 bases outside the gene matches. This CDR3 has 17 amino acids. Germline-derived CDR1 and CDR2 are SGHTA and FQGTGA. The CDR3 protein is CASSRTTSGRTPDTQYF. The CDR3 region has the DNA TGTGCCAGCAGCCGCACGACTAGCGGCCGGACGCCAGATACGCAGTATTTT.

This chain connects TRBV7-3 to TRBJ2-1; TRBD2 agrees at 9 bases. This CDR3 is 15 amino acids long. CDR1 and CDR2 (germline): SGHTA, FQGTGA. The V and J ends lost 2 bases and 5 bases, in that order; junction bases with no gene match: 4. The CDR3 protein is CASSLAGGPNNEQFF. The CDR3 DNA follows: TGTGCCAGCAGCTTAGCGGGAGGGCCGAACAATGAGCAGTTCTTC.

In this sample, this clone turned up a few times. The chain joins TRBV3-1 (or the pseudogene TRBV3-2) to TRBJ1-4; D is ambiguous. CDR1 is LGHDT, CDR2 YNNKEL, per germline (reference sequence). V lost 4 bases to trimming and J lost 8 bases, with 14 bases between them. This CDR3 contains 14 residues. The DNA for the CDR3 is TGTGCCAGCAGCCCCGGGCCCGGCGGGGAAAAACTGTTTTTT. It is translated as CASSPGPGGEKLFF.